Each of the 10 T cell receptor beta chains below was sequenced from the same sample in a study of blood T cells in healthy people across ages. Together with a sample-barcoded 5' primer, a J-beta primer mix was included in a second PCR lasting roughly 6 to 12 cycles. From the 5' RACE reads, TCRdb called clonotypes with MiXCR, one entry per CDR3 protein. The sample lists some 920,000 distinct CDR3 sequences; just over 50% were seen once. Material: blood. These receptors originate from a woman aged 55-69 years in good health.

The rearrangement joins TRBV4-1 to TRBJ2-2, with TRBD1 matching over 8 bases. Trimming removed 4 bases from V and 0 bases from J; junction bases left unmatched: 7. This CDR3 contains 17 residues. Germline V gene sequence: CDR1 MGHRA, CDR2 YSYEKL. DNA for the CDR3: TGCGCCAGCAGCCCCGGACAGGGCCGGTCGAACACCGGGGAGCTGTTTTTT. Translation: CASSPGQGRSNTGELFF.

This sequence joins TRBV29-1 and TRBJ2-1, with unresolved D. Germline CDR1 is SQVTM and CDR2 is ANQGSEA. V was clipped by 4 bases and J by 10 bases, with 8 bases between them. The length of the CDR3 is 10 residues. CDR3 protein: CSVARTEQFF. The CDR3 nucleotides are TGCAGCGTTGCCAGAACGGAGCAGTTCTTC.

This clonotype was counted ten times or more. The V gene is TRBV4-3, the J gene TRBJ2-7; possibly TRBD1 for D (7 bases). Trimming cost V 4 bases and J 5 bases, with 24 bases left between them. Germline values: CDR1 LGHNA, CDR2 YSLEER. The CDR3 totals 17 residues. CDR3 loop: CASSPRHDPQGGHEQYF. The DNA for the CDR3 is TGCGCCAGCAGCCCGCGACACGACCCTCAGGGGGGCCACGAGCAGTACTTC.

This rearrangement joins TRBV5-6 to TRBJ2-3; no definite D call. CDR1 and CDR2 (germline): SGHDT, YYEEEE. Between the trimmed V and J ends, which lost 0 bases and 3 bases, there was a span of 8 bases. This CDR3 comprises 14 residues. The CDR3 DNA follows: TGTGCCAGCAGCTTGGAAATGCTGACAGATACGCAGTATTTT. It specifies CASSLEMLTDTQYF.

This chain uses TRBV6-2 or TRBV6-3 with TRBJ1-5; D remains ambiguous. Trimming left V 2 bases short and J 4 bases short, with 9 bases between. Germline values: CDR1 MNHEY, CDR2 SVGEGT. The CDR3 covers 14 residues. The chain's CDR3 is CASSYPDLNQPQHF. CDR3 in DNA: TGTGCCAGCAGTTACCCGGACCTAAATCAGCCCCAGCATTTT.

This chain uses TRBV13 with TRBJ2-7; TRBD2 matches 9 bases. Germline values: CDR1 PRHDT, CDR2 FYEKMQ (reference sequence). CDR3 length: 13 amino acids. With V trimmed by 3 bases and J by 8 bases, 5 bases remained unmatched. The CDR3 DNA sequence: TGTGCCAGCAGCTTGGGACTAGCTTACCAGCAGTACTTC. This gives the protein CASSLGLAYQQYF.

The chain uses TRBV20-1 and TRBJ2-7; no definite D call. The CDR3 is made up of 14 amino acids. Between the trimmed V and J ends, which lost 0 bases and 0 bases, there was a span of 9 bases. Germline lookup yields CDR1 DFQATT and CDR2 SNEGSKA (reference sequence). Here the CDR3 reads CSARDRANSYEQYF. The CDR3 DNA reads as TGCAGTGCTAGAGATCGGGCAAACTCCTACGAGCAGTACTTC.

The CDR3 DNA sequence: TGCGCCAGCAGCCAAGTCCAGGCAGGTACACAAGAGACCCAGTACTTC. Amino acids: CASSQVQAGTQETQYF. The chain recombines TRBV4-1 with TRBJ2-5; D ambiguous. With 1 base removed from V and 2 bases from J, the gap between germline ends came to 14 bases. The CDR3 sequence is 16 residues long. In germline, CDR1 is MGHRA, CDR2 YSYEKL.

This clonotype was recorded a few times. The chain couples TRBV29-1 to TRBJ2-1; TRBD2 matches at 7 bases. There are 16 residues in the CDR3. V dropped 4 bases and J dropped 2; count of bases not matched to a gene: 11. CDR1 is SQVTM and CDR2 is ANQGSEA in the germline V gene. Written as DNA, the CDR3 is TGCAGCGTTGGGGTTCTTCTAGCGGTTACCTACAATGAGCAGTTCTTC. Its translation is CSVGVLLAVTYNEQFF.

This clonotype was recorded once. J is TRBJ2-3 and V is TRBV28, with D unclear. Trimming cost V 3 bases and J 1 base, with 5 bases left between them. The CDR3 runs 13 residues. Per the germline V gene, CDR1 is MDHEN and CDR2 is SYDVKM. DNA for the CDR3: TGTGCCAGCAGTTTTTTTCGCACAGATACGCAGTATTTT. Its protein is CASSFFRTDTQYF.